Below are 23 T cell receptor beta chains sequenced from a single sample in a study of beta chain features in type 1 diabetes. Findings and limits, study-wide: Shorter TCRB CDR3s, moderately but significantly so, marked every one of the four CD4+ subsets in Type 1 diabetes patients.

cDNA synthesis used the whole RNA isolate, giving expressed TCRB sequences. The assay was immunoSEQ multiplex PCR, and TCRdb's table has in-frame clones only and misses some. The table has around 340,000 clones, around 9.3% seen once; the top ten hold 0.95% to 1.1%. No cognate antigen is known for these TCRs. Sequencing was performed on central memory CD4+ T cells from blood. These receptors originate from a man aged 25 to 40 with type 1 diabetes.

The chain joins TRBV7-2 to TRBJ1-2; no definite D call. The CDR3 spans 15 residues. Trimming took 4 bases from V and 3 from J, leaving 15 bases between them. Germline values: CDR1 SGHTA, CDR2 FQGNSA. CDR3 in amino acids: CASSSDSTGYYGYTF. Here the CDR3 DNA reads TGTGCCAGCAGCTCGGATAGCACGGGGTACTATGGCTACACCTTC.

This clone was detected many times. The V call is TRBV28, the J call TRBJ2-7; possible D gene TRBD1, 5 bases. V lost 2 bases and J 1 base, leaving 12 bases between the germline ends. Germline CDR1 reads MDHEN; CDR2 reads SYDVKM. The CDR3 contains 15 residues. CDR3 bases: TGTGCCAGCAGTTTAGGATCCGACAGATCCTACGAGCAGTACTTC. Amino acid sequence: CASSLGSDRSYEQYF.

V and J are TRBV5-1 and TRBJ2-3; 12 bases are shared with TRBD2. Looked up from germline, CDR1 is SGHRS and CDR2 is YFSETQ. Unmatched junction bases numbered 9, after V lost 1 base and J lost 0 bases. The CDR3 length is 19 residues. This chain's CDR3 is CASSLSRRLAGESTDTQYF. The CDR3 nucleotides are TGCGCCAGCAGCTTGTCACGACGACTAGCGGGGGAGAGCACAGATACGCAGTATTTT.

Many counts were recorded for this clone. The rearrangement links TRBV10-3 to TRBJ1-6; 8 bases match TRBD1. The V gene's germline CDR1 is ENHRY and CDR2 SYGVKD. Trimming removed 0 bases from V and 6 bases from J; junction bases left unmatched: 4. There are 16 residues in the CDR3. As DNA, the CDR3 is TGTGCCATCAGTGAGTCTTGGCAGGGGGCTAATTCACCCCTCCACTTT. Translating gives CAISESWQGANSPLHF.

With respect to this clone: Just one base apart from a much larger clone, this may be a read error. This chain connects TRBV10-3 to TRBJ2-3; 10 nucleotides match TRBD2. This CDR3 spans 16 amino acids. V trimming: 2 bases; J trimming: 11 bases; junction bases outside the gene matches: 13. Germline V gene data show CDR1 as ENHRY and CDR2 as SYGVKD. The CDR3 is CAISEASSGGAEGQYF. CDR3 sequence (DNA): TGTGCCATCAGTGAGGCGTCAAGCGGGGGGGCCGAGGGGCAGTATTTT.

This chain joins TRBV27 and TRBJ2-1; TRBD1 matches at 8 bases. Germline CDR1 MNHEY, CDR2 SMNVEV (reference sequence). The length of the CDR3 is 15 residues. V trimming: 6 bases; J trimming: 6 bases; junction bases outside the gene matches: 10. This chain's CDR3 is CASSLGQGAFNEQFF. The CDR3 DNA sequence: TGTGCCAGCAGCCTGGGGCAGGGGGCATTCAATGAGCAGTTCTTC.

The V call is TRBV28, the J call TRBJ2-3, with 9 bases matching TRBD1. The germline gives CDR1 MDHEN, CDR2 SYDVKM. This CDR3 has 14 amino acids. Trimming cost V 5 bases and J 4 bases; bases outside gene matches: 4. The CDR3 nucleotides read TGTGCCAGCAGTACAGGGGGCGGCCCAGATACGCAGTATTTT. Translated, it gives CASSTGGGPDTQYF. The full variable domain, its missing parts supplied by reference TRBV28 and TRBJ2-3, is DVKVTQSSRYLVKRTGEKVFLECVQDMDHENMFWYRQDPGLGLRLIYFSYDVKMKEKGDIPEGYSVSREKKERFSLILESASTNQTSMYLCASSTGGGPDTQYFGPGTRLTVL.

This rearrangement joins TRBV2 to TRBJ2-7; 8 bases line up with TRBD1. Trimming at V came to 7 bases and at J to 6 bases, leaving 11 bases not matched to a gene. This CDR3 contains 14 residues. Looked up from germline, CDR1 is SNHLY and CDR2 is FYNNEI. The CDR3 nucleotides read TGTGCCAGCAAGTCGGAGACAGGGGTGGGCGAGCAGTACTTC. Translating gives CASKSETGVGEQYF.

The rearrangement joins TRBV21-1 to TRBJ1-5; the table's D call, TRBD1, was not checked against the DNA. TRBV21-1 is a recognized pseudogene. CDR3 size: 19 residues. Here the CDR3 DNA reads TGTGCCAGCAGCAAAGTAGGGTGGAAAACAGGGGCGAGCAATCAGCCCCAGCATTTT. Protein product: CASSKVGWKTGASNQPQHF.

As regards this clone: The junction differs from germline at one of its ends, possibly a read error. The chain is built from TRBV10-3 and TRBJ2-3; 7 positions match TRBD2. This CDR3 comprises 16 residues. CDR1 and CDR2 (germline): ENHRY, SYGVKD. CDR3: CASSTRDRGDTDTQYF. CDR3 DNA: TGTGCCAGCAGTACCCGAGACCGGGGGGACACAGATACGCAGTATTTT.

This clone showed up just a few times. The chain joins TRBV4-2 to TRBJ1-2; D call uncertain. This CDR3 region has 12 residues. Germline assignment: CDR1 LGHNA and CDR2 YNFKEQ. V lost 2 bases and J 8 bases, leaving 9 bases between the germline ends. The CDR3 protein is CASSQFDRGYTF. DNA of the CDR3: TGTGCCAGCAGCCAATTTGATCGCGGCTACACCTTC.

This chain uses TRBV7-9 with TRBJ2-3; D call uncertain. This CDR3 is 10 amino acids long. Trimming took off 4 bases at V and 7 bases at J, with 3 bases between the two ends. Germline-derived CDR1 and CDR2 are SEHNR and FQNEAQ (reference sequence). The CDR3 loop reads CASSSYTQYF. The CDR3 DNA reads TGTGCCAGCAGCTCTTATACGCAGTATTTT. The variable domain in full, completed from reference TRBV7-9 and TRBJ2-3, reads DTGVSQNPRHKITKRGQNVTFRCDPISEHNRLYWYRQTLGQGPEFLTYFQNEAQLEKSRLLSDRFSAERPKGSFSTLEIQRTEQGDSAMYLCASSSYTQYFGPGTRLTVL.

V usage is TRBV4-3 and J usage is TRBJ1-1; 11 bases match TRBD1. Trimming took 2 bases from V and 5 from J; bases not matched to a gene: 4. The germline gives CDR1 LGHNA, CDR2 YSLEER. The CDR3 contains 15 residues. This chain's CDR3 is CASSQWTGGRTEAFF. Here the CDR3 DNA reads TGCGCCAGCAGCCAATGGACAGGGGGCAGGACTGAAGCTTTCTTT.

This clone was seen a few times. The chain is built from TRBV29-1 and TRBJ2-1; TRBD1 matches at 11 bases. Germline V lookup: CDR1 SQVTM, CDR2 ANQGSEA. J gave up 9 bases and V 8 bases, and 9 bases lay outside the gene matches. The CDR3 has 13 residues. The CDR3 reads CSLGQGGKGEQFF. CDR3 DNA: TGCAGCTTGGGACAGGGGGGTAAGGGTGAGCAGTTCTTC.

This clone came up many times. CDR3 sequence (DNA): TGTGCCAGCAGTCCAGGGGGCTGGACTGAAGCTTTCTTT. Amino acids: CASSPGGWTEAFF. J is TRBJ1-1 and V is TRBV7-9; 8 bases match TRBD1. This CDR3 comprises 13 residues. V lost 6 bases and J lost 5; bases outside the gene matches: 5. CDR1 is SEHNR, CDR2 FQNEAQ, per germline (reference sequence).

The rearrangement links TRBV5-1 to TRBJ2-1; D is possibly TRBD2 (6 bases). Germline CDR1 is SGHRS and CDR2 is YFSETQ. Trimming shortened V by 0 bases and J by 0 bases, and 7 bases separated the two germline ends. The CDR3 covers 15 residues. In DNA, the CDR3 is TGCGCCAGCAGCTTGGGCGGGGCCTCCTACAATGAGCAGTTCTTC. Amino acid sequence: CASSLGGASYNEQFF.

The CDR3 protein is CASTERGTNTGELFF. CDR3 bases: TGTGCCAGCACGGAGCGGGGGACGAACACCGGGGAGCTGTTTTTT. The chain is built from TRBV6-5 and TRBJ2-2; 8 nucleotides match TRBD2. Losses at the gene ends were 7 bases for V and 0 bases for J; bases not matched to a gene: 4. The CDR3 loop spans 15 amino acids. CDR1 and CDR2 from the germline V gene are MNHEY and SVGAGI.

The CDR3 loop reads CASSGPTVTETQYF. CDR3 coding DNA: TGTGCCAGCAGCGGCCCGACCGTAACAGAGACCCAGTACTTC. The chain combines TRBV7-2 with TRBJ2-5; D ambiguous. Deletions cut 5 bases from V and 4 bases from J, with 14 bases between. CDR3 length equals 14 residues. The V gene's germline CDR1 is SGHTA and CDR2 FQGNSA.

This chain joins TRBV7-2 and TRBJ1-2; 7 bases fit TRBD1. V lost 4 bases and J lost 4; bases outside the gene matches: 3. Germline CDR1 and CDR2: SGHTA and FQGNSA. This CDR3 comprises 13 residues. This chain's CDR3 is CASSSSGGYGYTF. CDR3 sequence (DNA): TGTGCCAGCAGCTCTTCAGGGGGCTATGGCTACACCTTC.

This clone was counted only a few times. V is TRBV10-3 and J is TRBJ2-5, with TRBD2 matching 7 bases. The V segment lost 3 bases and the J segment 2 bases; nucleotides outside the gene matches: 6. The CDR3 sequence is 15 residues long. Germline lookup yields CDR1 ENHRY and CDR2 SYGVKD. The CDR3 DNA is TGTGCCATCAGTGATCCTATAGCGGGTCAAGAGACCCAGTACTTC. Its protein is CAISDPIAGQETQYF.

This clone turned up a few times. The J gene is TRBJ1-1, the V gene TRBV28, with a weak D call TRBD1 (5 bases). V was pared by 8 bases and J by 6 bases, with 19 bases between. CDR3 length: 14 residues. Germline V gene data show CDR1 as MDHEN and CDR2 as SYDVKM. CDR3 amino acids: CASSVGRAGAEAFF. The CDR3 bases are TGTGCCAGCTCTGTCGGCAGGGCCGGAGCTGAAGCTTTCTTT.

The genes are TRBV11-2 and TRBJ1-1; D uncertain. The V gene lost 6 bases and the J gene lost 2 bases, with 10 bases spanning the gap. The germline CDR1 and CDR2 sequences are SGHAT and FQNNGV. This CDR3 contains 13 residues. In DNA form, the CDR3 reads TGTGCCAGCAGGTACCAACTCAACACTGAAGCTTTCTTT. Residues: CASRYQLNTEAFF.

This clone was seen a few times. The CDR3, as DNA: TGTGCCAGCAGGCTACTAGCGGGGGAGACCCAGTACTTC. Translation gives CASRLLAGETQYF. The V and J genes are TRBV2 and TRBJ2-5, with 10 bases identical to TRBD2. Germline loops: CDR1 SNHLY, CDR2 FYNNEI. V dropped 6 bases and J dropped 5; count of bases not matched to a gene: 3. This CDR3 is 13 amino acids long.